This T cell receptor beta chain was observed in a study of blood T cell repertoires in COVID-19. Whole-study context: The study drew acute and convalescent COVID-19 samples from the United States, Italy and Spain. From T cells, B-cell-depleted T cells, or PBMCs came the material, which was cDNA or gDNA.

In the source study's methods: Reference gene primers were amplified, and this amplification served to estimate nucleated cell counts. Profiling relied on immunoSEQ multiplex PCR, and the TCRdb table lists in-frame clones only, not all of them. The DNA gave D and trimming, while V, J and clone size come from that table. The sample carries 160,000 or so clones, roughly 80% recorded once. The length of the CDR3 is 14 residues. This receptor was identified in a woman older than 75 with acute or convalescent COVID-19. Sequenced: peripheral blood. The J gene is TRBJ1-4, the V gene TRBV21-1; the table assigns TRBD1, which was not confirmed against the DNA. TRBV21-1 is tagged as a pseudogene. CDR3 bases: TGTGCCAGGACAATAAACAGGGCAGGTGAAAAACTGTTTTTT. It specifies CARTINRAGEKLFF.